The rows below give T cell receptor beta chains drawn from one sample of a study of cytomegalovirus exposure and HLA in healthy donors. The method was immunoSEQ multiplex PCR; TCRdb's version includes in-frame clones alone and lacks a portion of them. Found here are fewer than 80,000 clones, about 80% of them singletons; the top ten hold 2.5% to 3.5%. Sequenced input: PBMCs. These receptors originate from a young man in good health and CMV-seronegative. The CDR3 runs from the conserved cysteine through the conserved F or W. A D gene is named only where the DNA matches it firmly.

cdr3_aa: CASSETGYYGYTF
j_call: TRBJ1-2
d_call: .
v_call: TRBV6-5

cdr3_aa: CASSIDHAKPLHF
j_call: TRBJ1-6
d_call: .
v_call: TRBV19

cdr3_aa: CASSLAVAGGYQETQYF
j_call: TRBJ2-5
d_call: TRBD2
v_call: TRBV5-1

cdr3_aa: CSVEKGGGLYNEQFF
j_call: TRBJ2-1
d_call: TRBD2
v_call: TRBV29-1

cdr3_aa: CASSSGGRGDTQYF
j_call: TRBJ2-3
d_call: TRBD2
v_call: TRBV4-1

cdr3_aa: CASSQETRSEKLFF
j_call: TRBJ1-4
d_call: .
v_call: TRBV4-3

cdr3_aa: CASSLGAQLPSPLHF
j_call: TRBJ1-6
d_call: .
v_call: TRBV5-1

cdr3_aa: CAGSRTSGGLGLNTDTQYF
j_call: TRBJ2-3
d_call: TRBD2
v_call: TRBV27

cdr3_aa: CASSLRTGVDQPQHF
j_call: TRBJ1-5
d_call: TRBD1
v_call: TRBV7-2

cdr3_aa: CASSFAGDYYEQYF
j_call: TRBJ2-7
d_call: .
v_call: TRBV28

cdr3_aa: CASSLTGQVGEQYF
j_call: TRBJ2-7
d_call: TRBD1
v_call: TRBV9

cdr3_aa: CASSLEGTGPSGANVLTF
j_call: TRBJ2-6
d_call: TRBD1
v_call: TRBV5-1

cdr3_aa: CSVAGGPVEQFF
j_call: TRBJ2-1
d_call: TRBD2
v_call: TRBV29-1

cdr3_aa: CASSFNRGNQPQHF
j_call: TRBJ1-5
d_call: .
v_call: TRBV28

cdr3_aa: CASSPETGAASQPQHF
j_call: TRBJ1-5
d_call: TRBD1
v_call: TRBV28